This T cell receptor (beta chain) was captured by sequencing in a study of control samples from healthy donors and cancer patients. V was cut by 5 bases and J by 4 bases, with 19 bases left in between. Germline V CDR1 and CDR2: SGHVS, FQNEAQ. CDR3 size: 16 residues. Repertoires were generated with immunoSEQ multiplex PCR, while TCRdb's copy carries only in-frame clones and drops some. The sample lists approximately 70,000 clones, over 75% seen once, with 0.95% to 1.5% in the top ten. Specimen: PBMCs. The receptor's source is a woman aged 45-60 years with colorectal cancer. The J gene is TRBJ2-3, the V gene TRBV7-8; D assignment may be TRBD1 or TRBD2 (5 bases each). The CDR3 DNA reads as TGTGCCAGCAGCACCTCCCGGGACGGTCCTTCAGATACGCAGTATTTT. Translation: CASSTSRDGPSDTQYF. Full variable domain (outside the CDR3, taken from reference TRBV7-8 and TRBJ2-3): GAGVSQSPRYKVAKRGQDVALRCDPISGHVSLFWYQQALGQGPEFLTYFQNEAQLDKSGLPSDRFFAERPEGSVSTLKIQRTQQEDSAVYLCASSTSRDGPSDTQYFGPGTRLTVL.